This T cell receptor (beta chain) was documented in a study of CD8 T cells in Susac syndrome. Notes on the study in general: The study recognized that its TCR sequencing and HLA analysis covered a relatively small number of individuals.

An input of roughly 0.5 to 1 ug of RNA was subjected to reverse transcription using random hexamers. Multiplex PCR with immunoSEQ amplified the TCR beta CDR3 across 54 Vbeta and 13 Jbeta. TCRdb reprocessed the immunoSEQ multiplex PCR reads with MiXCR, giving one entry per CDR3 protein. The sample has about 130,000 distinct CDR3 sequences; around 96% are singletons. Germline V lookup: CDR1 SGHNT, CDR2 YYREEE (reference sequence). V was cut by 1 base and J by 9 bases, with 18 bases left in between. This CDR3 comprises 15 residues. Concerning this clonotype itself: The antigen is undetermined.

Controls were drawn from healthy donors and were matched for age and sex. Negative isolation was applied to CD8+ and CD4+ T cells, and FACS enrichment was applied to TEMRA cells. This TCR came from a human donor in good health. The specimen sequenced was CD4+ T cells from PBMCs. The chain couples TRBV5-4 to TRBJ2-3; perhaps TRBD2 as D (5 bases). The CDR3 coding sequence is TGTGCCAGCAGCTTGCCAGGAGCGGTGGCTGGGACGCAGTATTTT. It encodes CASSLPGAVAGTQYF. Together with reference TRBV5-4 and TRBJ2-3, the CDR3 gives the full variable domain: ETGVTQSPTHLIKTRGQQVTLRCSSQSGHNTVSWYQQALGQGPQFIFQYYREEENGRGNFPPRFSGLQFPNYSSELNVNALELDDSALYLCASSLPGAVAGTQYFGPGTRLTVL.